These 24 T cell receptor beta chains originate from one sample sequenced in a study of cytomegalovirus exposure and HLA in healthy donors. The protocol was immunoSEQ multiplex PCR, while the TCRdb copy is restricted to in-frame clones and leaves out a portion. This table has fewer than 250,000 clones, about nine tenths appearing once. The sequenced sample was PBMCs. The receptors derive from a woman between 18 and 30 years old in good health and CMV-seropositive.

A word on this clone: One junction end does not reproduce the germline sequence, and a read error may be involved. This sequence joins TRBV25-1 and TRBJ2-1; D unresolved. CDR3 length: 14 amino acids. Germline values: CDR1 MGHDK, CDR2 SYGVNS. This CDR3 is CASSGPMYDKEQFF. In nucleotides, the CDR3 is TGTGCCAGCAGTGGCCCTATGTATGACAAAGAGCAGTTCTTC.

The genes are TRBV28 and TRBJ1-4; 7 bases fit TRBD1. The germline V gene encodes CDR1 MDHEN and CDR2 SYDVKM. The ends lost 10 bases at V and 5 bases at J; junction bases unmatched: 10. CDR3 length: 14 amino acids. CDR3 nucleotides: TGTGCCACCTCTTGGGACAGCCGAAATGAAAAACTGTTTTTT. It translates to CATSWDSRNEKLFF. Using reference TRBV28 and TRBJ1-4 for the parts outside the CDR3, the full variable domain is DVKVTQSSRYLVKRTGEKVFLECVQDMDHENMFWYRQDPGLGLRLIYFSYDVKMKEKGDIPEGYSVSREKKERFSLILESASTNQTSMYLCATSWDSRNEKLFFGSGTQLSVL.

This clone showed up just once. The chain employs TRBV4-2 and TRBJ2-3, with 10 bases identical to TRBD2. Germline assignment: CDR1 LGHNA and CDR2 YNFKEQ. The CDR3 is 15 residues long. Trimming removed 4 bases from V and 6 bases from J; junction bases left unmatched: 7. CDR3 DNA sequence: TGTGCCAGCAGCCCCCCTAGCGGGAGATCGGATACGCAGTATTTT. This codes for CASSPPSGRSDTQYF.

This chain connects TRBV19 to TRBJ1-4, with 9 bases aligning to TRBD1. Germline V gene sequence: CDR1 LNHDA, CDR2 SQIVND (reference sequence). With 6 bases clipped from V and 6 bases from J, the junction kept 8 bases outside the gene matches. The CDR3 is 15 residues long. CDR3 amino acids: CASSLLGTGYEKLFF. CDR3 coding DNA: TGTGCCAGTAGCCTCCTTGGGACAGGGTATGAAAAACTGTTTTTT.

The table lists this clone with a count of one. As DNA, the CDR3 is TGTGCCAGCAGTTTTAGACCCAGGGGGACTGAAGCTTTCTTT. Its translation is CASSFRPRGTEAFF. The chain joins TRBV27 to TRBJ1-1; 7 nucleotides agree with TRBD1. V dropped 3 bases and J dropped 5; count of bases not matched to a gene: 6. The germline CDR1 and CDR2 sequences are MNHEY and SMNVEV (reference sequence). The CDR3 contains 14 residues.

This clone appeared a few times. The chain couples TRBV10-3 to TRBJ2-6; D is perhaps TRBD2 (5 bases). Trimming shortened V by 8 bases and J by 4 bases, and 27 bases separated the two germline ends. Per germline, CDR1 ENHRY and CDR2 SYGVKD. The CDR3 extends over 19 amino acids. The CDR3 region is CAICRDWWTGSGGANVLTF. The CDR3 DNA follows: TGTGCCATCTGTCGAGACTGGTGGACGGGGTCTGGAGGGGCCAACGTCCTGACTTTC.

V is TRBV4-1 and J is TRBJ2-7, with D maybe TRBD2 (6 bases). The CDR3 runs to 15 residues. Germline V gene lookup returns CDR1 MGHRA and CDR2 YSYEKL. Trimming left V 6 bases short and J 4 bases short, with 19 bases between. CDR3 nucleotide sequence: TGCGCCAGCAGGGGTAGCCTAGCGCAGAGTTACGAGCAGTACTTC. Translated: CASRGSLAQSYEQYF.

This clone was observed a handful of times. This rearrangement joins TRBV19 to TRBJ1-1; TRBD1 matches 10 bases. Germline values: CDR1 LNHDA, CDR2 SQIVND (reference sequence). The CDR3 is made up of 16 amino acids. V lost 5 bases and J lost 4; bases outside the gene matches: 10. The CDR3 here is CASSRWDRGFGTEAFF. The CDR3 DNA sequence: TGTGCCAGTAGTCGTTGGGACAGGGGTTTCGGCACTGAAGCTTTCTTT.

V usage is TRBV5-1 and J usage is TRBJ1-2; maybe TRBD1 (6 bases). Trimming took off 5 bases at V and 6 bases at J, with 14 bases between the two ends. CDR1 is SGHRS, CDR2 YFSETQ, per germline. The CDR3 is made up of 13 amino acids. This CDR3 is CASSGGKGNGYTF. The CDR3 coding sequence is TGCGCCAGCAGTGGGGGCAAGGGGAATGGCTACACCTTC.

This rearrangement joins TRBV14 to TRBJ1-2; D might be TRBD1 (6 bases). The CDR3 contains 14 residues. V was clipped by 4 bases and J by 0 bases, with 9 bases between them. Germline CDR1 and CDR2: SGHDN and FVKESK. The CDR3 reads CASSPGASNYGYTF. The CDR3, as DNA: TGTGCCAGCAGCCCAGGGGCATCTAACTATGGCTACACCTTC.

The V gene is TRBV27, the J gene TRBJ1-1; a possible D gene is TRBD1 (5 bases). The CDR3 has 15 residues. Germline V gene sequence: CDR1 MNHEY, CDR2 SMNVEV (reference sequence). V dropped 6 bases and J dropped 6 bases, with 20 bases sitting between them. The chain's CDR3 is CASSPSGGFFAEAFF. The CDR3 region has the DNA TGTGCCAGCAGCCCCTCCGGGGGTTTTTTCGCTGAAGCTTTCTTT.

The chain joins TRBV19 to TRBJ2-7; D perhaps matches TRBD2 (6 bases). Germline V CDR1 and CDR2: LNHDA, SQIVND (reference sequence). This CDR3 has 14 residues. V was shortened by 9 bases and J by 6 bases, with 21 bases between the two germline ends. The CDR3, as DNA: TGTGCCAGCAGAGTCGGGACGGAGGGTGGCGAGCAGTACTTC. Protein product: CASRVGTEGGEQYF.

This chain joins TRBV5-1 and TRBJ2-1; 13 bases line up with TRBD2. CDR1 is SGHRS and CDR2 is YFSETQ in the germline V gene. CDR3 length equals 19 residues. After removal of 4 bases from V and 6 bases from J, the junction contained 16 bases not matched to a gene. The CDR3 loop is CASSGSPGLAGWGINEQFF. In DNA, the CDR3 is TGCGCCAGCAGCGGCAGCCCGGGACTAGCGGGATGGGGGATCAATGAGCAGTTCTTC. Full variable domain (outside the CDR3, taken from reference TRBV5-1 and TRBJ2-1): KAGVTQTPRYLIKTRGQQVTLSCSPISGHRSVSWYQQTPGQGLQFLFEYFSETQRNKGNFPGRFSGRQFSNSRSEMNVSTLELGDSALYLCASSGSPGLAGWGINEQFFGPGTRLTVL.

The chain joins TRBV15 to TRBJ2-2; D call uncertain. The germline V gene has CDR1 LNHNV and CDR2 YYDKDF (reference sequence). Trimming removed 4 bases at V and 1 base at J, with 22 bases between. The CDR3 has 19 amino acids. CDR3 sequence reads: CATSKPWVLAERNTGELFF. As DNA, the CDR3 is TGTGCCACCAGCAAGCCCTGGGTACTGGCGGAAAGGAACACCGGGGAGCTGTTTTTT.

The chain uses TRBV5-4 and TRBJ1-4, with a weak D call TRBD1 (5 bases). The CDR3 runs 15 residues. Trimming removed 3 bases from V and 0 bases from J, with 9 bases in between. Germline CDR1 is SGHNT and CDR2 is YYREEE (reference sequence). In DNA, the CDR3 is TGTGCCAGCAGCTGGGGGGTTGCAACTAATGAAAAACTGTTTTTT. It codes for CASSWGVATNEKLFF.

This clone was counted between two and nine times. The V and J genes are TRBV10-3 and TRBJ1-2; D is perhaps TRBD1 (5 bases). The CDR3 contains 11 residues. Per the germline V gene, CDR1 is ENHRY and CDR2 is SYGVKD. V lost 8 bases and J lost 8, with 12 bases in between. The CDR3 region is CAIGAGSGYTF. The CDR3, as DNA: TGTGCCATCGGGGCAGGTAGCGGCTACACCTTC.

This chain connects TRBV29-1 to TRBJ2-2; TRBD1 aligns across 10 bases. The V segment lost 7 bases and the J segment 3 bases; nucleotides outside the gene matches: 2. Germline V gene data show CDR1 as SQVTM and CDR2 as ANQGSEA. The CDR3 runs 13 residues. For the CDR3, the DNA is TGCAGCGCAGACAGGGGGCACACCGGGGAGCTGTTTTTT. Translated, it gives CSADRGHTGELFF.

V usage is TRBV28 and J usage is TRBJ2-7; 10 nucleotides line up with TRBD1. Trimming took 5 bases from V and 5 from J; bases not matched to a gene: 6. This CDR3 has 14 amino acids. The germline V gene encodes CDR1 MDHEN and CDR2 SYDVKM. The CDR3 DNA is TGTGCCAGCAGTAGGACAGGGGGTTTGGACGAGCAGTACTTC. It specifies CASSRTGGLDEQYF.

The chain is built from TRBV27 and TRBJ1-1; D is undetermined. Per germline, CDR1 MNHEY and CDR2 SMNVEV (reference sequence). The length of the CDR3 is 13 residues. V gave up 5 bases and J gave up 5 bases, with 12 bases separating them. The DNA for the CDR3 is TGTGCCAGCAGTACCACTACAAGGACTGAAGCTTTCTTT. Amino acids: CASSTTTRTEAFF.

J is TRBJ2-1 and V is TRBV27, with 9 bases aligning to TRBD2. The germline gives CDR1 MNHEY, CDR2 SMNVEV (reference sequence). The J segment lost 3 bases and the V segment lost 2 bases, leaving 11 bases of the junction unmatched. This CDR3 contains 18 residues. The CDR3 reads CASSLAGGTSGFYNEQFF. As DNA, the CDR3 is TGTGCCAGCAGTTTAGCAGGGGGAACTAGCGGGTTCTACAATGAGCAGTTCTTC.

The chain has TRBV7-9 and TRBJ1-2, with 8 positions matching TRBD1. The J segment lost 0 bases and the V segment lost 0 bases, leaving 0 bases of the junction unmatched. The length of the CDR3 is 15 residues. Looked up from germline, CDR1 is SEHNR and CDR2 is FQNEAQ (reference sequence). CDR3 in DNA: TGTGCCAGCAGCTTAGCGACAGGGGCTAACTATGGCTACACCTTC. Amino acid sequence: CASSLATGANYGYTF. Together with reference TRBV7-9 and TRBJ1-2, the CDR3 gives the full variable domain: DTGVSQNPRHKITKRGQNVTFRCDPISEHNRLYWYRQTLGQGPEFLTYFQNEAQLEKSRLLSDRFSAERPKGSFSTLEIQRTEQGDSAMYLCASSLATGANYGYTFGSGTRLTVV.

The chain joins TRBV2 to TRBJ2-5; TRBD1 aligns across 7 bases. With 6 bases clipped from V and 3 bases from J, the junction kept 13 bases outside the gene matches. The CDR3 contains 16 residues. The germline V gene has CDR1 SNHLY and CDR2 FYNNEI. The CDR3 DNA reads TGTGCCAGCAGGCCACAGACAGGGCCCTCCGAAGAGACCCAGTACTTC. This sequence encodes CASRPQTGPSEETQYF.

V usage is TRBV4-2 and J usage is TRBJ2-7; possibly TRBD1 for D (6 bases). CDR3 size: 17 residues. CDR1 and CDR2 from the germline V gene are LGHNA and YNFKEQ. Trimming cost V 4 bases and J 0 bases, with 19 bases left between them. Here the CDR3 DNA reads TGTGCCAGCAGCCTAAATACGGACAGCTACACCTCCTACGAGCAGTACTTC. Translating it yields CASSLNTDSYTSYEQYF.

The chain joins TRBV2 to TRBJ2-3; 10 positions match TRBD2. CDR3 length: 17 residues. Germline V gene lookup returns CDR1 SNHLY and CDR2 FYNNEI. The V segment lost 1 base and the J segment 5 bases; nucleotides outside the gene matches: 9. CDR3 nucleotides: TGTGCCAGCAGTGAAGTGGGGAGCGGGAGGGGAGTAGATACGCAGTATTTT. Protein: CASSEVGSGRGVDTQYF.